This T cell receptor (beta chain) originates from a study of regulatory T cells in long-lasting Graves disease. The TCR beta library used iRepertoire HTBI primers with Arm-PCR amplification of CDR3. Each CDR3 protein gets one entry after TCRdb re-called the multiplex PCR reads with MiXCR. The profile shows roughly 320,000 distinct CDR3 sequences, over 15% of them singletons. This clonotype was detected a few times. The time point denotes: newly diagnosed GD, antithyroid drugs for less than 3 months. Extracted PBMC RNA gave rise to the TCR library. The collection involved drawing roughly 9.1 milliliters of peripheral blood into EDTA tubes. The same data also went into a second study, on T cells in Graves' hyperthyroidism and ophthalmopathy.

This TCR was recovered from a man aged 35-49 years with Graves disease. The sequencing used peripheral blood mononuclear cells (PBMCs), collected at new diagnosis, from a patient treated with antithyroid drugs.

The CDR3 DNA is TGTGCCAGCAGCCCCAAGGGATACGGGTTTCTGAACACTGAAGCTTTCTTT. Its translation: CASSPKGYGFLNTEAFF. The chain has TRBV7-9 and TRBJ1-1; D remains unclear. The germline V and J ends were trimmed by 5 bases and 0 bases, with 19 bases remaining between them. This CDR3 is 17 amino acids long. Germline values: CDR1 SEHNR, CDR2 FQNEAQ (reference sequence). The full variable domain, completed using reference TRBV7-9 and TRBJ1-1, is DTGVSQNPRHKITKRGQNVTFRCDPISEHNRLYWYRQTLGQGPEFLTYFQNEAQLEKSRLLSDRFSAERPKGSFSTLEIQRTEQGDSAMYLCASSPKGYGFLNTEAFFGQGTRLTVV.